This paragraph covers one TCR beta chain sequence. Its antigen is unknown. The sample originates from a study of T cell repertoires in cytomegalovirus infection. Germline loops: CDR1 SEHNR, CDR2 FQNEAQ (reference sequence). V shed 5 bases and J shed 0 bases, with 11 bases lying between them. The CDR3 loop spans 14 amino acids. Study results and limitations: CMV-specific TCR beta clonotypes restricted by HLA-C dominated the ex vivo response.

Using its own MiXCR run on the reads, TCRdb lists one record per CDR3 protein. The sample holds around 39,000 distinct CDR3 sequences, just over 50% seen once. The clonotype originates from a human donor in good health (CMV status not recorded). Some clones in this sample may be carry-over from other donors' samples. Material: CD8+ T cells from cultured PBMCs, obtained from culture after CMV antigen stimulation. The chain has TRBV7-9 and TRBJ2-7; a weak D match, TRBD2 (5 bases). CDR3 sequence: CASSHGDSSYEQYF. In nucleotides, the CDR3 is TGTGCCAGCAGCCACGGGGATAGCTCCTACGAGCAGTACTTC.